Following are 4 T cell receptor beta chains from one sample sequenced in a study of control samples from healthy donors and cancer patients. Clones were read by immunoSEQ multiplex PCR, and TCRdb kept only the in-frame ones, dropping some. The profile covers approximately 100,000 clones, with approximately 90% appearing a single time and about 20% taken by the ten largest. The sample consisted of PBMCs. Receptors were obtained from a man between 60 and 70 years old with lung cancer.

The chain uses TRBV7-2 and TRBJ2-7; 8 bases line up with TRBD1. There are 14 residues in the CDR3. With V trimmed by 5 bases and J by 4 bases, 7 bases remained unmatched. The germline V gene encodes CDR1 SGHTA and CDR2 FQGNSA. The CDR3 DNA is TGTGCCAGCAGCCCGGACAGGGTTTCTTACGAGCAGTACGTC. Encoded protein: CASSPDRVSYEQYV.

The chain uses TRBV24-1 and TRBJ2-5; 14 bases are shared with TRBD2. V trimming: 3 bases; J trimming: 4 bases; junction bases outside the gene matches: 12. The CDR3 extends over 19 amino acids. Looked up from germline, CDR1 is KGHDR and CDR2 is SFDVKD. CDR3 nucleotide sequence: TGTGCCACCAGTGATCGGACTAGCGGGGGGAGTTTAATGGGAGAGACCCAGTACTTC. Its protein is CATSDRTSGGSLMGETQYF.

The chain uses TRBV7-2 and TRBJ1-6, with D unresolved. Germline CDR1 is SGHTA and CDR2 is FQGNSA. Trimming left V 1 base short and J 7 bases short, with 14 bases between. This CDR3 comprises 16 residues. CDR3 nucleotides: TGTGCCAGCAGCTTAGGGTGGTTGGGCGGAAATTCACCCCTCCACTTT. Its protein product is CASSLGWLGGNSPLHF.

V gene TRBV19 combines with J gene TRBJ2-7; 7 bases map to TRBD2. The V gene end was trimmed by 4 bases and the J gene end by 1 base; junction bases not matched to a gene: 7. Germline V gene data show CDR1 as LNHDA and CDR2 as SQIVND (reference sequence). This CDR3 is 15 amino acids long. CDR3 DNA sequence: TGTGCCAGTAGTAGGAGCGGGGATTCATCCTACGAGCAGTACGTC. Protein product: CASSRSGDSSYEQYV.